This T cell receptor (beta chain) is drawn from a study of CD8 T cells in Susac syndrome. General observations from the study: Susac syndrome CD8+ repertoires were clonally expanded, most strongly in CD8+ TEMRA cells.

V lost 6 bases to trimming and J lost 5 bases; unmatched junction nucleotides: 15. This CDR3 has 16 residues. Germline lookup yields CDR1 MNHEY and CDR2 SVGEGT. It was with random hexamers that 0.5 to 1 ug RNA was reverse transcribed. TCRdb independently ran MiXCR on the immunoSEQ multiplex PCR reads; one entry per CDR3 protein. The sample lists 92,000 or so distinct CDR3 sequences, around 96% seen once, with 0.5% to 0.8% in the top ten. Negative magnetic isolation gave CD8+ and CD4+ cells; FACS enriched CD8+ TEMRA. Points on this clonotype: Its antigen is as yet unknown.

V usage is TRBV6-2 or TRBV6-3 and J usage is TRBJ2-7; the match to TRBD1 covers 8 bases. This clonotype was obtained from a human donor with Susac syndrome. The sequenced sample consisted of CD8+ T cells from PBMCs. The CDR3 DNA sequence: TGTGCCAGCAGCACCCCAAGGGACAGGTCGCCGGACGAGCAGTACTTC. It yields the protein CASSTPRDRSPDEQYF.